The TCR beta chain under discussion was sequenced for a study of CD8+ T cells in alopecia areata. On the study more broadly: Among treated patients, oral tofacitinib was administered at 5 to 10 mg twice daily. General observations from the study: Among the 100 top clones, expanded CD8+ clones, like scalp clonality, were significantly decreased by tofacitinib. Amid tofacitinib therapy, many expanded lesional clones stayed present in scalp and blood.

Stated treatment: oral pan-JAK inhibitor, 5-10 mg twice daily. Germline CDR1 reads MNHEY; CDR2 reads SMNVEV (reference sequence). This CDR3 comprises 12 residues. The ends were cut back, 4 bases at V and 6 bases at J, with 10 bases in the middle. Extracted from the samples, RNA was reverse transcribed into cDNA to serve as the sequencing template. Assay used: immunoSEQ multiplex PCR; TCRdb lists only in-frame clones, some missing. The sample carries 150,000 to 200,000 clones, 40% to 55% recorded once. On this clone: Its antigen is undetermined.

The specimen comprised CD8+ T cells sorted from blood, sampled at roughly week 52, from a patient treated with tofacitinib. The receptor comes from a human donor with alopecia areata. The chain couples TRBV27 to TRBJ2-7; D is unresolved. CDR3 protein: CASSSALSEQYF. The CDR3 DNA reads as TGTGCCAGCAGTTCCGCCTTGAGCGAGCAGTACTTC.